One sample yielded the 26 T cell receptor beta chains listed below, sequenced in a study of OX40 agonist ivuxolimab in advanced cancers. Sequencing used immunoSEQ multiplex PCR; TCRdb keeps in-frame clones, though not all of them. The repertoire consists of nearly 90,000 clones, with around 87% occurring once and the leading ten covering under 2%. Specimen: CD4+ or CD8+ T cells sorted from blood, collected in a trial of the OX40 agonist ivuxolimab. The receptors derive from an adult with an advanced solid tumor such as melanoma, head and neck, liver or kidney cancer.

The chain carries TRBV4-1 and TRBJ2-4; 10 bases line up with TRBD1. This CDR3 has 18 amino acids. Germline loops: CDR1 MGHRA, CDR2 YSYEKL. Trimming took 1 base from V and 3 from J; bases not matched to a gene: 9. CDR3 amino acids: CASSQVSGTGAIKNIQYF. Here the CDR3 DNA reads TGCGCCAGCAGCCAAGTCTCCGGGACAGGGGCGATCAAAAACATTCAGTACTTC.

This sequence joins TRBV2 and TRBJ2-7; 8 nucleotides agree with TRBD1. Trimming at V came to 5 bases and at J to 5 bases, leaving 11 bases not matched to a gene. Germline V gene sequence: CDR1 SNHLY, CDR2 FYNNEI. The CDR3 has 15 residues. The CDR3 spells CASSPRDRSFDEQYF. The CDR3 coding sequence is TGTGCCAGCAGTCCCCGGGACAGGAGTTTCGACGAGCAGTACTTC. Drawing the rest from reference TRBV2 and TRBJ2-7, the complete variable domain is EPEVTQTPSHQVTQMGQEVILRCVPISNHLYFYWYRQILGQKVEFLVSFYNNEISEKSEIFDDQFSVERPDGSNFTLKIRSTKLEDSAMYFCASSPRDRSFDEQYFGPGTRLTVT.

V and J are TRBV6-6 and TRBJ2-7; TRBD1 matches at 8 bases. The CDR3 extends over 12 amino acids. The J segment lost 7 bases and the V segment lost 6 bases, leaving 5 bases of the junction unmatched. In germline, CDR1 is MNHNY, CDR2 SVGAGI (reference sequence). CDR3 DNA: TGTGCCAGCAGCTTGCGACAGGGGGAGCAGTACTTC. Its protein product is CASSLRQGEQYF.

The rearrangement uses TRBV6-1 and TRBJ2-5, with TRBD1 matching over 8 bases. CDR1 is MNHNS, CDR2 SASEGT, per germline. This CDR3 has 13 residues. Trimming at V came to 6 bases and at J to 3 bases, leaving 3 bases not matched to a gene. CDR3 bases: TGTGCCAGCAGGACGACAGGGGAAGAGACCCAGTACTTC. Protein product: CASRTTGEETQYF.

This clone has a single count. The chain couples TRBV18 to TRBJ2-7; D may be TRBD1 (5 bases). V was trimmed by 3 bases and J by 0 bases, leaving 12 bases between them. CDR1 is KGHSH, CDR2 LQKENI, per germline. There are 15 residues in the CDR3. The CDR3 spells CASSPQQVHSYEQYF. The CDR3 DNA is TGTGCCAGCTCACCCCAACAGGTTCACTCCTACGAGCAGTACTTC.

This clone was detected only once. V usage is TRBV5-6 and J usage is TRBJ1-3; D perhaps matches TRBD1 (6 bases). CDR3 length equals 14 residues. Germline CDR1 and CDR2: SGHDT and YYEEEE. Trimming took off 5 bases at V and 4 bases at J, with 13 bases between the two ends. Written as DNA, the CDR3 is TGTGCCAGCAGTCGAACAGGGTTCGGAAACACCATATATTTT. Translation: CASSRTGFGNTIYF.

This chain uses TRBV9 with TRBJ2-2, with a tentative D call TRBD2 (6 bases). Trimming pared 3 bases from V and 8 bases from J, leaving 17 bases between. Germline-derived CDR1 and CDR2 are SGDLS and YYNGEE. CDR3 length: 15 amino acids. CDR3 loop: CASSAPGSAGGELFF. The CDR3 region has the DNA TGTGCCAGCAGCGCCCCCGGCTCGGCGGGAGGGGAGCTGTTTTTT.

The chain joins TRBV4-3 to TRBJ1-4; D is undetermined. This CDR3 is built from 16 residues. Germline assignment: CDR1 LGHNA and CDR2 YSLEER. Trimming stripped 3 bases from V and 0 bases from J, with 11 bases between. This chain's CDR3 is CASSQKATSTNEKLFF. As DNA, the CDR3 is TGCGCCAGCAGCCAGAAGGCAACGTCAACTAATGAAAAACTGTTTTTT.

The J gene is TRBJ1-3, the V gene TRBV27; D is ambiguous. Germline assignment: CDR1 MNHEY and CDR2 SMNVEV (reference sequence). The CDR3 extends over 14 amino acids. Deletions cut 2 bases from V and 2 bases from J, with 7 bases between. CDR3 nucleotide sequence: TGTGCCAGCAGTTTAGATGGACCTGGAAACACCATATATTTT. It specifies CASSLDGPGNTIYF.

This clone has more than one count but fewer than ten. The chain couples TRBV28 to TRBJ1-6; no clear D. Germline V CDR1 and CDR2: MDHEN, SYDVKM. The CDR3 totals 12 residues. V was pared by 7 bases and J by 5 bases, with 6 bases between. The CDR3 sequence is CASNLNNSPLHF. CDR3 sequence (DNA): TGTGCCAGCAACTTGAATAATTCACCCCTCCACTTT.

This clone came up a few times. The chain recombines TRBV19 with TRBJ2-5; D not certain. The CDR3 loop spans 14 amino acids. Germline values: CDR1 LNHDA, CDR2 SQIVND (reference sequence). Between the trimmed V and J ends, which lost 7 bases and 4 bases, there was a span of 16 bases. The CDR3 loop is CASTLRGGLETQYF. The CDR3 DNA follows: TGTGCCAGTACCCTTCGCGGCGGCCTAGAGACCCAGTACTTC.

The chain joins TRBV2 to TRBJ2-7; a possible D gene is TRBD1 (5 bases). The CDR3 spans 14 residues. Trimming removed 9 bases from V and 0 bases from J, with 15 bases in between. The V gene's germline CDR1 is SNHLY and CDR2 FYNNEI. The CDR3 loop reads CASGPQTASYEQYF. CDR3 DNA: TGTGCCAGTGGACCCCAGACAGCCTCCTACGAGCAGTACTTC.

Only one count was recorded for this clone. The V call is TRBV7-2, the J call TRBJ1-4; D may be TRBD1 (5 bases). The CDR3 runs 14 residues. The V gene lost 5 bases and the J gene lost 8 bases, with 15 bases spanning the gap. Germline lookup yields CDR1 SGHTA and CDR2 FQGNSA. The CDR3 DNA sequence: TGTGCCAGCAGCCCGGGGAACAGGAGGGAAAAACTGTTTTTT. Amino acid sequence: CASSPGNRREKLFF.

This chain links TRBV7-2 with TRBJ1-4, with 7 positions matching TRBD1. Trimming took 1 base from V and 5 from J; bases not matched to a gene: 4. The CDR3 length is 15 residues. Looked up from germline, CDR1 is SGHTA and CDR2 is FQGNSA. CDR3 coding DNA: TGTGCCAGCAGCTTAGTATCGACAGGGAATGAAAAACTGTTTTTT. This translates into CASSLVSTGNEKLFF.

The V call is TRBV2, the J call TRBJ2-3; 9 nucleotides align to TRBD2. The CDR3 has 16 residues. Losses at the gene ends were 1 base for V and 1 base for J; bases not matched to a gene: 3. Germline-derived CDR1 and CDR2 are SNHLY and FYNNEI. The CDR3 protein is CASSEGRGGGTDTQYF. CDR3 nucleotides: TGTGCCAGCAGTGAAGGGCGGGGGGGCGGCACAGATACGCAGTATTTT.

The rearrangement uses TRBV19 and TRBJ1-4, with 7 bases that match TRBD1. The V segment lost 6 bases and the J segment 4 bases; nucleotides outside the gene matches: 5. Germline CDR1 reads LNHDA; CDR2 reads SQIVND (reference sequence). This CDR3 is 14 amino acids long. CDR3 protein: CASSVQGNNEKLFF. CDR3 DNA: TGTGCCAGTAGCGTACAGGGGAATAATGAAAAACTGTTTTTT.

The chain employs TRBV10-2 and TRBJ1-3; a possible D gene is TRBD1 (6 bases). The CDR3 spans 13 residues. Germline CDR1 is WSHSY and CDR2 is SAAADI. The germline V and J ends were trimmed by 11 bases and 3 bases, with 14 bases remaining between them. The CDR3 DNA reads as TGCGCCTCTGGGGGGGCAAGTGGAAACACCATATATTTT. Translated, it gives CASGGASGNTIYF.

This sequence joins TRBV6-1 and TRBJ1-1, with 7 bases fitting TRBD1. Germline CDR1 is MNHNS and CDR2 is SASEGT. This CDR3 is 14 amino acids long. After removal of 7 bases from V and 2 bases from J, the junction contained 7 bases not matched to a gene. CDR3 protein: CASTRDSLNTEAFF. CDR3 in DNA: TGTGCCAGCACCCGGGACAGCTTAAACACTGAAGCTTTCTTT.

The V call is TRBV2, the J call TRBJ2-1; 10 bases align to TRBD2. The CDR3 runs 15 residues. The V and J ends lost 2 bases and 7 bases, in that order; junction bases with no gene match: 5. Looked up from germline, CDR1 is SNHLY and CDR2 is FYNNEI. CDR3 loop: CASSEPLAGVNEQFF. The CDR3 DNA sequence: TGTGCCAGCAGTGAACCGCTAGCGGGAGTAAATGAGCAGTTCTTC.

The chain has TRBV5-5 and TRBJ2-5, with D perhaps being TRBD1 or TRBD2 (5 bases each). Trimming shortened V by 4 bases and J by 5 bases, and 12 bases separated the two germline ends. The CDR3 sequence is 13 residues long. CDR1 and CDR2 (germline): SGHKS, YYEKEE (reference sequence). CDR3 nucleotide sequence: TGTGCCAGCAGCCCGGGGCTTCGCGAGACCCAGTACTTC. This translates into CASSPGLRETQYF.

V gene TRBV5-4 combines with J gene TRBJ2-7; D is possibly TRBD1 (6 bases). CDR3 length: 13 residues. Germline CDR1 and CDR2: SGHNT and YYREEE (reference sequence). Trimming stripped 1 base from V and 2 bases from J, with 7 bases between. The CDR3 sequence is CASSLQGPYEQYF. In DNA form, the CDR3 reads TGTGCCAGCAGCTTGCAGGGGCCCTACGAGCAGTACTTC.

The chain links TRBV11-3 to TRBJ2-2; 9 bases are shared with TRBD1. This CDR3 has 15 residues. The trim removed 3 bases at V and 5 bases at J, leaving 4 bases unmatched. CDR1 and CDR2 from the germline V gene are SGHNT and YENEEA. The CDR3 nucleotides read TGTGCCAGCAGCTTGCGGACAGGGGAAACCGGGGAGCTGTTTTTT. It yields the protein CASSLRTGETGELFF.

The chain uses TRBV5-4 and TRBJ2-1, with TRBD2 matching 8 bases. The CDR3 sequence is 14 residues long. Germline values: CDR1 SGHNT, CDR2 YYREEE (reference sequence). The V segment lost 3 bases and the J segment 15 bases; nucleotides outside the gene matches: 14. CDR3 in amino acids: CASSSAGVLYYPFF. In nucleotides, the CDR3 is TGTGCCAGCAGCTCAGCGGGAGTACTTTATTATCCGTTCTTC.

The gene calls are TRBV7-9 and TRBJ2-5; no clear D gene. The J call may be incorrect, as the DNA end agrees better with TRBJ2-7. Germline CDR1 reads SEHNR; CDR2 reads FQNEAQ (reference sequence). This CDR3 has 14 residues. CDR3: CASSLGAVPYEQYF. Written as DNA, the CDR3 is TGTGCCAGCAGCTTAGGGGCCGTTCCCTACGAGCAGTACTTC.

The V call is TRBV2, the J call TRBJ1-5; tentative D call: TRBD1 (5 bases). CDR1 is SNHLY and CDR2 is FYNNEI in the germline V gene. There are 12 residues in the CDR3. V shed 8 bases and J shed 11 bases, with 16 bases lying between them. CDR3 region: CASGTGTPSQHF. In nucleotides, the CDR3 is TGTGCCAGCGGAACCGGGACCCCGTCCCAGCATTTT.

The chain uses TRBV30 and TRBJ1-1; D gene ambiguous. The ends were cut back, 2 bases at V and 6 bases at J, with 16 bases in the middle. Per the germline V gene, CDR1 is GTSNPN and CDR2 is SVGIG (reference sequence). The CDR3 loop spans 14 amino acids. CDR3 sequence reads: CAWSMDLLGAEAFF. For the CDR3, the DNA is TGTGCCTGGAGTATGGACCTTCTCGGGGCTGAAGCTTTCTTT. Filled out from reference TRBV30 and TRBJ1-1, the complete variable domain reads SQTIHQWPATLVQPVGSPLSLECTVEGTSNPNLYWYRQAAGRGLQLLFYSVGIGQISSEVPQNLSASRPQDRQFILSSKKLLLSDSGFYLCAWSMDLLGAEAFFGQGTRLTVV.